The rows below give T cell receptor beta chains drawn from one sample of a study of spatial heterogeneity in lung cancer. TCRdb used MiXCR to reprocess the 5' RACE reads, holding one entry per CDR3 protein. Found here are approximately 23,000 distinct CDR3 sequences, 4% to 5.5% of them singletons; the top ten hold 9.9%. The sample was lung tumor tissue, taken at surgery. Every receptor here comes from a male donor with early-stage non-small cell lung cancer. Each CDR3 is given with its conserved first and last residue. Each record gives: D gene, J gene, clone size, V gene, CDR3 DNA, CDR3 protein. A D gene is named only where the DNA matches it firmly. Not every row has a clone size; where given, it reads once, few, many or a size class.

TRBD2 TRBJ2-7 many TRBV7-2 TGTGCCAGCAGCTTAGCAGTAGCGGGGGGACCTTCCTACGAGCAGTACTTC CASSLAVAGGPSYEQYF
. TRBJ1-1 . TRBV9 TGTGCCAGCAGCGCACTCGTGAGGGCGGCCACTGAAGCTTTCTTT CASSALVRAATEAFF
. TRBJ2-1 medium-sized TRBV27 TGTGCCAGCAGTCCGTCCGGCGAGACAGCCCACAATGAGCAGTTCTTC CASSPSGETAHNEQFF
. TRBJ1-4 many TRBV18 TGTGCCAGCTCACCAACTTGGCCAGCTAATGAAAAACTGTTTTTT CASSPTWPANEKLFF
. TRBJ2-3 many TRBV4-2 TGTGCCAGCAGCCAAGAACAGCGGGATACGCAGTATTTT CASSQEQRDTQYF
TRBD2 TRBJ2-1 many TRBV20-1 TGCAGTGCTAGTTTGGCGGGAGGAAAAAAGCAGTTCTTC CSASLAGGKKQFF
. TRBJ2-7 medium-sized TRBV12-3/TRBV12-4 TGTGCCAGCAGTAATTTAGCCGCGCACGAGCAGTACTTC CASSNLAAHEQYF
TRBD1 TRBJ2-6 many TRBV20-1 TGCAGTGCGCCGGACAGGGAGGCTGGGGCCAACGTCCTGACTTTC CSAPDREAGANVLTF
TRBD1 TRBJ1-6 many TRBV24-1 TGTGCCACCGGACAGGGGCCCAATTCACCCCTCCACTTT CATGQGPNSPLHF
. TRBJ1-1 many TRBV20-1 TGCAGTGCTCTCCCTTCTGGGCGGCAGAACACTGAAGCTTTCTTT CSALPSGRQNTEAFF
. TRBJ2-5 many TRBV12-3/TRBV12-4 TGTGCCAGCAGAAGTAGAGAGACCCAGTACTTC CASRSRETQYF
. TRBJ2-1 many TRBV4-2 TGTGCCAGCAGCCAAGTCGTCAATGAGCAGTTCTTC CASSQVVNEQFF
. TRBJ2-7 many TRBV11-3 TGTGCCAGCAGCGAGGGTCAGGGTGCCCACGAGCAGTACTTC CASSEGQGAHEQYF
TRBD1 TRBJ2-3 many TRBV20-1 TGCAGTGCTACCTCCGGGACAGGGGAGGTAACGCAGTATTTT CSATSGTGEVTQYF
TRBD1 TRBJ1-1 many TRBV27 TGTGCCAGCCACGGGTGGCTACAGGGGAAGGACACTGAAGCTTTCTTT CASHGWLQGKDTEAFF
. TRBJ2-2 many TRBV20-1 TGCAGTGCCGACTCAGGTTCCGGGGAGCTGTTTTTT CSADSGSGELFF
. TRBJ1-1 . TRBV27 TGTGCCAGCAGACAGGTTACGGGAACTGAAGCTTTCTTT CASRQVTGTEAFF
. TRBJ1-1 many TRBV5-1 TGCGCCAGCAGCTTGCATAGGGAGATGGCCACTGAAGCTTTCTTT CASSLHREMATEAFF
TRBD1 TRBJ1-2 many TRBV12-3/TRBV12-4 TGTGCCAGCAGCCGGACAGGGAAATTTGGCTACACCTTC CASSRTGKFGYTF
TRBD1 TRBJ2-2 few TRBV7-4 TGTGCCAGCAGCTTAGAAGGGACAGGGAGCACCGGGGAGCTGTTTTTT CASSLEGTGSTGELFF
TRBD2 TRBJ2-7 many TRBV4-2 TGTGCCAGCACCCCGCGAGCCGGAGCGGGGAGCTCCTACGAGCAGTACTTC CASTPRAGAGSSYEQYF
. TRBJ2-7 many TRBV6-5 TGTGCCAGCAGGCCGGGACACGGAAGCTCCTACGAGCAGTACTTC CASRPGHGSSYEQYF
TRBD1 TRBJ2-7 many TRBV5-1 TGCGCCAGCAGCGGACAGGGTCCCTACGAGCAGTACTTC CASSGQGPYEQYF
. TRBJ2-5 . TRBV5-1 TGCGCCAGCAAAAGGGGACGGAGTGGAGAGACCCAGTACTTC CASKRGRSGETQYF
TRBD1 TRBJ2-7 . TRBV6-5 TGTGCCAGCAGTTACTCGTGGACAGGGGGTTACGAGCAGTACTTC CASSYSWTGGYEQYF
. TRBJ1-6 many TRBV7-9 TGTGCCAGCAGCCTAGTCAGGGATTCACCCCTCCACTTT CASSLVRDSPLHF
. TRBJ1-4 many TRBV6-6 TGTGCCAGCAGTTACTCGAAGGGGTCGACTAATGAAAAACTGTTTTTT CASSYSKGSTNEKLFF
TRBD2 TRBJ2-4 medium-sized TRBV12-3/TRBV12-4 TGTGCCAGCAGTTCGCTCCCGGGACTAGCGGGGGGAGGGGCCAAAAACATTCAGTACTTC CASSSLPGLAGGGAKNIQYF
. TRBJ2-3 many TRBV12-3/TRBV12-4 TGTGCCAGCGGCCGTGGGGGGGCGATGACAGATACGCAGTATTTT CASGRGGAMTDTQYF